This T cell receptor (beta chain) came from a study of cytomegalovirus exposure and HLA in healthy donors. Comments on this clone: Its antigen remains unknown.

Libraries were prepared by immunoSEQ multiplex PCR; TCRdb keeps only in-frame clonotypes and omits some of them. In the table there are some 130,000 clones, approximately 94% of which are singletons. Per germline, CDR1 SNHLY and CDR2 FYNNEI. The CDR3 runs to 15 residues. Losses at the gene ends were 6 bases for V and 4 bases for J; bases not matched to a gene: 8. Notes on the study in general: The investigators catalogued 164 TCR beta chains as cytomegalovirus-associated. Under in vitro conditions, three CMV-associated chains were confirmed as specific for CMV antigens.

The chain carries TRBV2 and TRBJ1-4, with 7 bases that match TRBD1. The sample was PBMCs. This clonotype was obtained from a man aged 18-30 years in good health and CMV-seropositive. The CDR3 here is CASRSGTVNNEKLFF. As DNA, the CDR3 is TGTGCCAGCAGGTCCGGGACAGTAAATAATGAAAAACTGTTTTTT.